This T cell receptor beta chain derives from a study of shared clonotypes between healthy human individuals (dated by TCRdb to 2018 to 2021). About the investigation overall: The cohort comprised a couple of women and a few men aged 18 to 49 years. Between about 0.8 and 9 billion PBMCs per donor were obtained by leukapheresis. To increase sequencing depth and limit assay-specific biases, different laboratories used diverse techniques to prepare libraries and sequence TCR repertoires. For each donor, three plates each were used for CD4 naive and CD4 memory, two plates were used for CD8 naive, and one plate was used for CD8 memory. To estimate repertoire size and how much clonotypes are shared between individuals, the study performed deep sequencing of blood TCR repertoires from about five healthy adults. Results the study describes overall, beyond this receptor: Pairwise subsampling led to the expectation that sequencing depth would affect the degree of clonotype sharing among donors. Compared with non-shared clonotypes, clonotypes shared by all four sorted-subset donors had higher generation probabilities. Rarefaction of sorted-subset datasets indicated incomplete sequencing despite the large sequencing depth. Estimated clonotype richness was generally larger for naive than for memory subsets. Sampling was limited to blood, and TCR repertoires in tissue likely differ from TCR repertoires in blood. About 5% of naive CD4, 3.5% of naive CD8, roughly 2.5% of memory CD4, and roughly 0.4% of memory CD8 clonotypes were shared across a few donors. Because the study included only a small number of donors, the genetic and exposure-history diversity represented was limited.

Of note for this clone: What antigen it recognizes has not been identified. No much larger clone is present one base from it, and per-base qualities are unavailable.

TCR CDR3 regions were amplified from genomic DNA by multiplex PCR using the deep immunoSEQ assay. Extracted genomic DNA from each cell subset was distributed evenly across all wells of several immunoSEQ 96-well plates, and each plate was treated as a replicate. For sorted subsets, 200 ng of genomic DNA, equivalent to some 30,000 T cell genomes, went into each replicate PCR. Purified libraries were measured with a Qubit 3.0 fluorometer, size-checked on a Bioanalyzer 2100, and measured again with the KAPA Library Quantification kit. Every immunoSEQ 96-well plate was sequenced on a separate single-read 150-cycle Illumina NextSeq 550 flow cell. Per the source publication's procedure: The immunoSEQ output contained only junctional sequences without quality scores, so filtering could not match that applied to full-length reads. Sequences were annotated with PyIR, a Python wrapper for IgBLAST v1.9, and V/J genes and CDR3 were assigned using IMGT germline references. Reads were removed for weak V/J assignments (E-value above 1e-6), missing CDR3, stop codons, out-of-frame junctions, or ambiguous translated residues. V3J clonotypes were defined as sequences sharing the same inferred V gene, J gene, and CDR3 amino acid sequence. To compute the percentage overlap between repertoires, the number of shared unique clonotypes was divided by the size of the smaller repertoire. RTK rarefaction, the Chao1 estimator, and Recon v2.1 estimates of unobserved clonotypes were used to assess repertoire richness. Generation probabilities were computed with OLGA for all TCRbeta clonotypes obtained by the gDNA method from a handful of donors. TCRdb mirrors the immuneACCESS table, restricted to in-frame sequences. Some clones are absent from its copies; in checked studies, under half trace to an unresolved V gene, and the reason for the others is unknown. The DNA was the basis for D and trimming; V, J and clone size are from that table. The sample profile shows roughly 720,000 clones; 90% of them were found once. The ten biggest clones cover less than 40% of the sample.

Counted from cysteine to phenylalanine, this CDR3 has 11 amino acids. CDR3 DNA is the only sequence kept; it has 33 bases, read in frame from the first base. The germline V gene sets CDR1 to MNHEY and CDR2 to SVGAGI. V is pared back by 7 bases and J by 8 bases, with 11 bases lying between the germline termini. The donors were healthy, HIV-negative adults who had no recently reported acute infections or vaccinations. All donors were Caucasian adults living in Nashville, Tennessee, USA. CD8 memory samples were composed of magnetically selected CD45RO+ cells combined with CCR7-negative CD45RA+ effector memory (TemRA) cells. Blood was obtained by leukapheresis, after which PBMCs were separated by Ficoll-Histopaque density gradient centrifugation and cryopreserved in liquid nitrogen vapor phase. Analytical flow cytometry was used to check the purity and quantity of each magnetically sorted T cell population. Each sorted fraction had its genomic DNA isolated and then quantified by UV absorbance on a Nanodrop 2000c.

Specimen: memory CD8+ T cells from PBMCs. The cell subset or site label here, explained by the study, means: CD45RO+ cells pooled with CCR7-negative TemRA cells. The clonotype comes from a man aged 18 to 30 in good health. Some clones in this sample may be carry-over from other donors' samples. Recombination connected TRBV6-5 to TRBJ1-2; the D gene cannot be resolved reliably. Here the CDR3 is given as CASTGIGGYTF. At the DNA level, the sequence is TGTGCCAGCACGGGGATCGGAGGCTACACCTTC.